One and the same sample provided the 8 T cell receptor beta chains below, sequenced in a study of blood T cell repertoires in COVID-19. Here immunoSEQ multiplex PCR was the method, and the copy in TCRdb shows in-frame clones only, minus some. The repertoire includes around 230,000 clones, 70% to 85% of them detected once, and approximately 15% sits in the top ten. Material for sequencing was PBMCs or T cells enriched from blood (not recorded which). Source of these receptors: a man in his forties who had recovered from COVID-19.

This sequence joins TRBV5-1 and TRBJ2-1; the match to TRBD2 covers 7 bases. Germline CDR1 and CDR2: SGHRS and YFSETQ. The CDR3 spans 13 residues. After removal of 2 bases from V and 6 bases from J, the junction contained 2 bases not matched to a gene. CDR3 protein: CASSFGGSNEQFF. The CDR3 DNA sequence: TGCGCCAGCAGCTTTGGCGGGAGCAATGAGCAGTTCTTC.

V and J are TRBV19 and TRBJ1-5, with D maybe TRBD1 (6 bases). The CDR3 loop spans 13 amino acids. V lost 4 bases and J lost 5, with 9 bases in between. The V gene's germline CDR1 is LNHDA and CDR2 SQIVND (reference sequence). The CDR3 loop is CASSTQGDQPQHF. The CDR3 DNA reads as TGTGCCAGTAGTACACAGGGAGATCAGCCCCAGCATTTT. The full variable domain, rest sourced from reference TRBV19 and TRBJ1-5, is DGGITQSPKYLFRKEGQNVTLSCEQNLNHDAMYWYRQDPGQGLRLIYYSQIVNDFQKGDIAEGYSVSREKKESFPLTVTSAQKNPTAFYLCASSTQGDQPQHFGDGTRLSIL.

The chain has TRBV2 and TRBJ1-3; a possible D gene is TRBD1 (6 bases). This CDR3 comprises 18 residues. Germline V CDR1 and CDR2: SNHLY, FYNNEI. The germline V and J ends were trimmed by 6 bases and 0 bases, with 21 bases remaining between them. This CDR3 is CASRAARGGDNSGNTIYF. The DNA for the CDR3 is TGTGCCAGCAGGGCGGCCAGGGGTGGCGACAACTCTGGAAACACCATATATTTT.

This clone showed up just a few times. V and J are TRBV4-2 and TRBJ1-1; no clear D. V lost 0 bases and J lost 4, with 12 bases in between. CDR1 and CDR2 from the germline V gene are LGHNA and YNFKEQ. The length of the CDR3 is 15 residues. The CDR3 bases are TGTGCCAGCAGCCAAGATAGACCACGACTCACTGAAGCTTTCTTT. Protein product: CASSQDRPRLTEAFF.

The V and J genes are TRBV19 and TRBJ1-1; a weak D match, TRBD1 (5 bases). The CDR3 runs to 12 residues. V gave up 3 bases and J gave up 10 bases, with 12 bases separating them. CDR1 is LNHDA, CDR2 SQIVND, per germline (reference sequence). The CDR3 region is CASSIGGTVAFF. In DNA, the CDR3 is TGTGCCAGTAGTATCGGGGGGACGGTAGCTTTCTTT.

V is TRBV29-1 and J is TRBJ2-5, with D tentatively TRBD2 (6 bases). Per germline, CDR1 SQVTM and CDR2 ANQGSEA. There are 15 residues in the CDR3. Trimming removed 7 bases at V and 1 base at J, with 19 bases between. CDR3 sequence reads: CSAAPGGIPQETQYF. CDR3 DNA sequence: TGCAGCGCCGCGCCCGGCGGGATACCCCAAGAGACCCAGTACTTC. Based on the CDR3 plus reference TRBV29-1 and TRBJ2-5, the full variable domain is SAVISQKPSRDICQRGTSLTIQCQVDSQVTMMFWYRQQPGQSLTLIATANQGSEATYESGFVIDKFPISRPNLTFSTLTVSNMSPEDSSIYLCSAAPGGIPQETQYFGPGTRLLVL.

The V call is TRBV10-3, the J call TRBJ2-4; D is uncertain. Germline V gene data show CDR1 as ENHRY and CDR2 as SYGVKD. Between the trimmed V and J ends, which lost 2 bases and 6 bases, there was a span of 8 bases. There are 13 residues in the CDR3. CDR3 nucleotides: TGTGCCATCAGTGAGACATCCCGAAACATTCAGTACTTC. It specifies CAISETSRNIQYF.

CDR3 protein: CASSPGLAKNIQYF. The DNA of the CDR3 is TGTGCCAGCAGCCCTGGGCTAGCCAAAAACATTCAGTACTTC. The chain uses TRBV11-2 and TRBJ2-4; D gene ambiguous. Per germline, CDR1 SGHAT and CDR2 FQNNGV. The germline V and J ends were trimmed by 5 bases and 0 bases, with 8 bases remaining between them. The CDR3 has 14 amino acids.